Sequencing of this TCR beta chain was carried out in a study of response to subunit inactivated influenza vaccine. Study-level findings and limits: The authors suggested that few new T cells are recruited per seasonal influenza vaccination.

TCRdb re-analysed the RT-PCR reads in MiXCR, keeping a single row per CDR3 protein. The table includes under 850,000 distinct CDR3 sequences, 15% to 20% detected once. This clonotype came up a few times. Its antigen is not known. The starting material was PBMCs from blood, obtained more than 4 days after vaccination. The sequence came from a man between 50 and 59 years old who received an inactivated influenza vaccine.

DNA for the CDR3: TGCGCCAGCAGCCAAGTATATAGACAGGGGTTTGGAGAGACCCAGTACTTC. Translated: CASSQVYRQGFGETQYF. The rearrangement joins TRBV4-3 to TRBJ2-5; 8 bases are shared with TRBD1. Germline V CDR1 and CDR2: LGHNA, YSLEER. V shed 1 base, J shed 4 bases, and the junction held 11 bases outside the gene matches. The CDR3 is 17 residues long.